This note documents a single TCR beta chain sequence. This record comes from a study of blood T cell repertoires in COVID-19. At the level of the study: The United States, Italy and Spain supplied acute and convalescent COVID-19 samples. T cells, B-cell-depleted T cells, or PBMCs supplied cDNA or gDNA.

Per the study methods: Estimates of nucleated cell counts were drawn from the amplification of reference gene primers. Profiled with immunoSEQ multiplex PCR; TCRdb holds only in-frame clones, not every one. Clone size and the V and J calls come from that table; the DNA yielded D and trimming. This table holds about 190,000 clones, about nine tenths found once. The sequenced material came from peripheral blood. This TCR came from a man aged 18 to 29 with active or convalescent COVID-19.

This CDR3 is CASSSPGLAGARSTGELFF. The CDR3 nucleotides are TGCGCCAGCAGCTCGCCGGGACTAGCGGGGGCTCGGAGCACCGGGGAGCTGTTTTTT. The J gene is TRBJ2-2, the V gene TRBV5-1; 14 bases map to TRBD2. This CDR3 contains 19 residues. V dropped 3 bases and J dropped 4; count of bases not matched to a gene: 11. Germline values: CDR1 SGHRS, CDR2 YFSETQ.